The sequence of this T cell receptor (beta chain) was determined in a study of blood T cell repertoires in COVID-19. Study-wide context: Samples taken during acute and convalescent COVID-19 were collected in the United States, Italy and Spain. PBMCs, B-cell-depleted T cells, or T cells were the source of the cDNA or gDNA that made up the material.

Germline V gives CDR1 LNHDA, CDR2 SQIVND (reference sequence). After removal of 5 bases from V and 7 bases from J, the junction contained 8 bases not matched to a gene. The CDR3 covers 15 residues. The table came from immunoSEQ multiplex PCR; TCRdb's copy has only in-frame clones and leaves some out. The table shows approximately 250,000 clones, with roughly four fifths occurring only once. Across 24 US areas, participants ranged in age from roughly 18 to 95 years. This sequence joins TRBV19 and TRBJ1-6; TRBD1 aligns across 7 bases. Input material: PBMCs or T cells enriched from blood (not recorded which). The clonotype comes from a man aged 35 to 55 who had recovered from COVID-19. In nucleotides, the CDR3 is TGTGCCAGTAGTCTATCCGGGACAGTAAATTCACCCCTCCACTTT. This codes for CASSLSGTVNSPLHF.